These 12 T cell receptor beta chains were sequenced from one sample in a study of brain T cells in children with intractable seizures. Surgery cases with the highest brain T cell transcript signatures were chosen for sequencing. Repertoires were generated with immunoSEQ multiplex PCR, while TCRdb's copy carries only in-frame clones and drops some. The top ten clones hold approximately 49% of a sample with about 3,600 clones, about two thirds of them seen once. Sequenced material: resected brain tissue, taken at surgery. Receptors originate from a girl aged 2-10 years with Rasmussen encephalitis and intractable seizures.

DNA for the CDR3: TGTGCCAGCAGCTTTAACCCGGGGACAGTGGGCTACACCTTC. Residues: CASSFNPGTVGYTF. This chain joins TRBV5-5 and TRBJ1-2; 7 bases map to TRBD1. Germline V lookup: CDR1 SGHKS, CDR2 YYEKEE (reference sequence). This CDR3 has 14 residues. V was pared by 2 bases and J by 8 bases, with 9 bases of the junction left unmatched.

The chain combines TRBV15 with TRBJ2-1; weak D call: TRBD2 (6 bases). CDR3 length: 13 residues. V was trimmed by 1 base and J by 9 bases, leaving 10 bases between them. CDR1 LNHNV and CDR2 YYDKDF come from the germline V gene (reference sequence). CDR3: CATSRVTRGEQFF. The CDR3 nucleotides are TGTGCCACCAGCAGAGTGACTAGGGGTGAGCAGTTCTTC.

V and J are TRBV20-1 and TRBJ2-3; 9 nucleotides match TRBD2. Germline lookup yields CDR1 DFQATT and CDR2 SNEGSKA (reference sequence). The CDR3 has 16 amino acids. Unmatched junction bases numbered 9, after V lost 3 bases and J lost 2 bases. The CDR3 here is CSASGIAGEPTDTQYF. Written as DNA, the CDR3 is TGCAGTGCTAGTGGCATAGCGGGAGAACCCACAGATACGCAGTATTTT.

This rearrangement joins TRBV7-9 to TRBJ2-2; TRBD2 agrees at 7 bases. The CDR3 extends over 15 amino acids. Trimming at V came to 5 bases and at J to 1 base, leaving 4 bases not matched to a gene. Germline assignment: CDR1 SEHNR and CDR2 FQNEAQ (reference sequence). Written as DNA, the CDR3 is TGTGCCAGCAGCAGCGGGACCGTGAACACCGGGGAGCTGTTTTTT. Translating it yields CASSSGTVNTGELFF.

J is TRBJ2-3 and V is TRBV21-1; the table calls TRBD1, which could not be checked here. TRBV21-1 constitutes a pseudogene. CDR3 length: 13 amino acids. CDR3 DNA sequence: TGTGCCAGCAGCAAAGCTGGGCAAGATACGCAGTATTTT. Amino acid sequence: CASSKAGQDTQYF.

This chain connects TRBV29-1 to TRBJ2-7; possible D gene TRBD2, 6 bases. Trimming stripped 1 base from V and 2 bases from J, with 9 bases between. There are 13 residues in the CDR3. Germline V gene lookup returns CDR1 SQVTM and CDR2 ANQGSEA. The CDR3 DNA reads as TGCAGCGTTGAAGGCCCGGGGGCCTACGAGCAGTACTTC. It yields the protein CSVEGPGAYEQYF.

The gene calls are TRBV19 and TRBJ1-1, with D maybe TRBD1 (6 bases). V shed 5 bases and J shed 4 bases, with 17 bases lying between them. CDR3 size: 15 residues. Germline values: CDR1 LNHDA, CDR2 SQIVND (reference sequence). The CDR3 DNA is TGTGCCAGTAGTCCTACAGGGCGGTACGGCACTGAAGCTTTCTTT. As protein: CASSPTGRYGTEAFF. The entire variable domain, with the rest obtained from reference TRBV19 and TRBJ1-1, is as follows: DGGITQSPKYLFRKEGQNVTLSCEQNLNHDAMYWYRQDPGQGLRLIYYSQIVNDFQKGDIAEGYSVSREKKESFPLTVTSAQKNPTAFYLCASSPTGRYGTEAFFGQGTRLTVV.

This CDR3 is CASSRAGGDRDTQYF. CDR3 bases: TGTGCCAGCAGCCGAGCGGGGGGGGACCGGGATACGCAGTATTTT. V is TRBV4-2 and J is TRBJ2-3, with 10 positions matching TRBD2. This CDR3 region has 15 residues. Trimming cost V 4 bases and J 6 bases; bases outside gene matches: 7. The germline V gene encodes CDR1 LGHNA and CDR2 YNFKEQ.

V usage is TRBV2 and J usage is TRBJ2-1; the D gene could be TRBD1 or TRBD2 (6 bases each). V lost 7 bases and J lost 11, with 27 bases in between. This CDR3 region has 16 residues. Germline CDR1 is SNHLY and CDR2 is FYNNEI. The CDR3 spells CASTPGGIPRVRKQFF. The CDR3 bases are TGTGCCAGCACCCCCGGGGGCATCCCCAGAGTGAGGAAGCAGTTCTTC.

The rearrangement joins TRBV7-8 to TRBJ1-3; D might be TRBD1 (5 bases). V lost 0 bases and J 0 bases, leaving 12 bases between the germline ends. The CDR3 totals 17 residues. Germline V gene lookup returns CDR1 SGHVS and CDR2 FQNEAQ. Here the CDR3 reads CASSLAKGVPSGNTIYF. The CDR3 DNA follows: TGTGCCAGCAGCTTAGCGAAAGGGGTCCCCTCTGGAAACACCATATATTTT.

This chain uses TRBV19 with TRBJ1-5; 8 nucleotides align to TRBD1. Germline-derived CDR1 and CDR2 are LNHDA and SQIVND (reference sequence). The CDR3 extends over 16 amino acids. The V gene end was trimmed by 6 bases and the J gene end by 7 bases; junction bases not matched to a gene: 14. The CDR3 loop is CASSHTDRGRGQPQHF. CDR3 coding DNA: TGTGCCAGTAGCCATACAGACAGGGGCAGAGGGCAGCCCCAGCATTTT.

The chain employs TRBV6-5 and TRBJ1-1; a weak D match, TRBD1 (6 bases). V lost 7 bases, J lost 0 bases, and 12 bases lay in between. The CDR3 has 14 residues. Germline V gene lookup returns CDR1 MNHEY and CDR2 SVGAGI. CDR3 sequence reads: CASKVQGMNTEAFF. DNA for the CDR3: TGTGCCAGCAAAGTACAGGGCATGAACACTGAAGCTTTCTTT.